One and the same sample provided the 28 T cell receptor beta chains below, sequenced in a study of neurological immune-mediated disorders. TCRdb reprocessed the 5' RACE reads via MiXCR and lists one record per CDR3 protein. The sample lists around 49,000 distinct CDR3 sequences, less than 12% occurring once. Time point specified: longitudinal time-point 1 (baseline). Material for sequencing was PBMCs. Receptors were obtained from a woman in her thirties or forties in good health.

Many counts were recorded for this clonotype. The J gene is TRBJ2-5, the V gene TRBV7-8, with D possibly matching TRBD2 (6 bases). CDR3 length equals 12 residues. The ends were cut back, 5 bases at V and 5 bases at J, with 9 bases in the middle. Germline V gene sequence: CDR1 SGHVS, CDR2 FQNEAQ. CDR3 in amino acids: CASSPRGETQYF. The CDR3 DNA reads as TGTGCCAGCAGCCCCCGGGGGGAGACCCAGTACTTC. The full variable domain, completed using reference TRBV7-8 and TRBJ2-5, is GAGVSQSPRYKVAKRGQDVALRCDPISGHVSLFWYQQALGQGPEFLTYFQNEAQLDKSGLPSDRFFAERPEGSVSTLKIQRTQQEDSAVYLCASSPRGETQYFGPGTRLLVL.

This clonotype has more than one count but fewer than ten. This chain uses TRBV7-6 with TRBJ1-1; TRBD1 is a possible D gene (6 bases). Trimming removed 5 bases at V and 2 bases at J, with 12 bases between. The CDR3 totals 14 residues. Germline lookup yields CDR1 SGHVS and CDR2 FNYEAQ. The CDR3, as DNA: TGTGCCAGCAGCCCCGGGACACCTAACACTGAAGCTTTCTTT. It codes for CASSPGTPNTEAFF.

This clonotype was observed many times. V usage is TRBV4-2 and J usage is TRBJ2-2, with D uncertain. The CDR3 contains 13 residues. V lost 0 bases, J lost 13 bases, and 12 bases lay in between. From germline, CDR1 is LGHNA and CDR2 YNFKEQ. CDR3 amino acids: CASSQEWASRLFF. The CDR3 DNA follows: TGTGCCAGCAGCCAAGAGTGGGCTTCGAGGCTGTTTTTT.

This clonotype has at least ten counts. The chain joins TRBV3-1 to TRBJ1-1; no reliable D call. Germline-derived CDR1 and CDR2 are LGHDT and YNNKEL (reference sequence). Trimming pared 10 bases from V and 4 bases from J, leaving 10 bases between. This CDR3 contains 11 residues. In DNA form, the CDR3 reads TGTGCCATCGGGTCCCCCACTGAAGCTTTCTTT. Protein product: CAIGSPTEAFF.

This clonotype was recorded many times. The CDR3 nucleotides read TGTGCCAGCAGCCCTCAGCGGGAGCCCTACAATGAGCAGTTCTTC. Protein: CASSPQREPYNEQFF. The rearrangement links TRBV3-1 to TRBJ2-1; TRBD2 matches at 8 bases. The CDR3 loop spans 15 amino acids. V gave up 4 bases and J gave up 2 bases; unmatched junction bases: 4. Germline V gives CDR1 LGHDT, CDR2 YNNKEL (reference sequence).

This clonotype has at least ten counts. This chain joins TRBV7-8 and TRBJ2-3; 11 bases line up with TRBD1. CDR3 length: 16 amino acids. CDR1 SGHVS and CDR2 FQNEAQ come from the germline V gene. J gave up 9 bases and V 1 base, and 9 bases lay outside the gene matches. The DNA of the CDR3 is TGTGCCAGCAGCTTAGGGGGCGGACAGGGGGCTAGGACGCAGTATTTT. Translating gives CASSLGGGQGARTQYF.

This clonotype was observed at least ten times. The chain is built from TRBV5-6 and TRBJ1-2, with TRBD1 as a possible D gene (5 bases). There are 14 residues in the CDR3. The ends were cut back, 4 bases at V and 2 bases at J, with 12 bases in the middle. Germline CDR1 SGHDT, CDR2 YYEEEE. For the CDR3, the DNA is TGTGCCAGCAGCCTATTTGACAGAAACTATGGCTACACCTTC. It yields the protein CASSLFDRNYGYTF.

CDR3 sequence (DNA): TGTGCCAGCAGGGACAGGACCTACGAGCAGTACTTC. Protein: CASRDRTYEQYF. V and J are TRBV6-5 and TRBJ2-7; 7 bases line up with TRBD1. The CDR3 totals 12 residues. Germline V gene data show CDR1 as MNHEY and CDR2 as SVGAGI. Germline trimming cut 6 bases from V and 2 bases from J; bases unmatched to any gene: 1.

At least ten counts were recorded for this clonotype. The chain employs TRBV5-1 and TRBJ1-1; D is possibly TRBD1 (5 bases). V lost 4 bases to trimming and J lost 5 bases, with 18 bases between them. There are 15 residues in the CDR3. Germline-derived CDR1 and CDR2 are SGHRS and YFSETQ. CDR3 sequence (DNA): TGCGCCAGCAGCGGAGCGGTGGTTGGGGGAACTGAAGCTTTCTTT. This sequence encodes CASSGAVVGGTEAFF.

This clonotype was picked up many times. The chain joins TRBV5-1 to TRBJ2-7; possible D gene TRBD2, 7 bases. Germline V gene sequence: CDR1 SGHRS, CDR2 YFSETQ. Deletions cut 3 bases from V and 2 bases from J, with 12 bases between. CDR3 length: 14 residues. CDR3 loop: CASSSGGATYEQYF. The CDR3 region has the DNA TGCGCCAGCAGCTCGGGGGGCGCCACCTACGAGCAGTACTTC.

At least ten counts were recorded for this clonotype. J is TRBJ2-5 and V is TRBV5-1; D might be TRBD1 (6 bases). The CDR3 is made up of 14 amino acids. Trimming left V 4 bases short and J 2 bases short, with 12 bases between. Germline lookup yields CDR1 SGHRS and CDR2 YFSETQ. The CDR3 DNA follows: TGCGCCAGCAGCCTCGGACAGTTGCAAGAGACCCAGTACTTC. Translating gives CASSLGQLQETQYF.

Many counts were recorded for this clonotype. CDR3 protein: CAITMAPSGENTEAFF. CDR3 DNA: TGTGCCATCACTATGGCCCCCTCTGGAGAGAACACTGAAGCTTTCTTT. The chain combines TRBV10-3 with TRBJ1-1; no clear D gene. The CDR3 length is 16 residues. Germline assignment: CDR1 ENHRY and CDR2 SYGVKD. The V and J ends lost 7 bases and 1 base respectively, with 19 bases between them.

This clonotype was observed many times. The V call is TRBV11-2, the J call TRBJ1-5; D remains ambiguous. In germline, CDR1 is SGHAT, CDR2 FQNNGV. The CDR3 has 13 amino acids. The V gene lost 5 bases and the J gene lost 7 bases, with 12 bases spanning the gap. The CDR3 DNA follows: TGTGCCAGCAGCCTTGACATCGGCCAGCCCCAGCATTTT. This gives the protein CASSLDIGQPQHF.

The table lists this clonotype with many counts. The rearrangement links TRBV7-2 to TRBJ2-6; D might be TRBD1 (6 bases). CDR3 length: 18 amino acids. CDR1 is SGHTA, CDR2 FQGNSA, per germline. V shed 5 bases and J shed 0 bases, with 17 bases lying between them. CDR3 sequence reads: CASSKELQGSSGANVLTF. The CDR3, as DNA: TGTGCCAGCAGCAAGGAATTACAGGGAAGCTCTGGGGCCAACGTCCTGACTTTC. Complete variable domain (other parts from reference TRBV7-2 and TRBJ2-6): GAGVSQSPSNKVTEKGKDVELRCDPISGHTALYWYRQSLGQGLEFLIYFQGNSAPDKSGLPSDRFSAERTGGSVSTLTIQRTQQEDSAVYLCASSKELQGSSGANVLTFGAGSRLTVL.

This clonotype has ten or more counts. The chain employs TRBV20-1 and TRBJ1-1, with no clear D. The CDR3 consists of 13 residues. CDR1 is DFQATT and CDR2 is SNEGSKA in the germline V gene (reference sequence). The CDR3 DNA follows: TGCAGGGCGCCGGGAGGCGAGGTCACTGAAGCTTTCTTT. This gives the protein CRAPGGEVTEAFF.

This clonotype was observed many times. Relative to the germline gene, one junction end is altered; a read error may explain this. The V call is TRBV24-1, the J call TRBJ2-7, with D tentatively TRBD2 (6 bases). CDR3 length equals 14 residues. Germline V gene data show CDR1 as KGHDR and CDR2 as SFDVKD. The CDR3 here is CATSDPGSSNEQYF. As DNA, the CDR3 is TGTGCCACCAGTGACCCCGGGAGCTCCAACGAGCAGTACTTC.

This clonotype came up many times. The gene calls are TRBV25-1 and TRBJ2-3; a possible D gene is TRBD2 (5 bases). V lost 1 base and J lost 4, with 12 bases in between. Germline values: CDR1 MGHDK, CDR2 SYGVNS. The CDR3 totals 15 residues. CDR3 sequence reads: CASSEWVGAADTQYF. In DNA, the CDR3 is TGTGCCAGCAGTGAATGGGTGGGAGCGGCAGATACGCAGTATTTT.

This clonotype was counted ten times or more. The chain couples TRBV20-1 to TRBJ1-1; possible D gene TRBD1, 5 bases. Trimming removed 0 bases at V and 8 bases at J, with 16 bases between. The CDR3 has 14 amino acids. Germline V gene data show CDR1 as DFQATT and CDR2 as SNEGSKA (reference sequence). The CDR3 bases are TGCAGTGCTAGAGATCTAACCCGATGGGGGGAAGCTTTCTTT. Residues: CSARDLTRWGEAFF.

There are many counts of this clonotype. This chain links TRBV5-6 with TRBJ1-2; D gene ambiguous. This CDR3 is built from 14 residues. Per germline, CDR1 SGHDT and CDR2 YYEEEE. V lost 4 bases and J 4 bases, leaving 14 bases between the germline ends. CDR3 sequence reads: CASSTAAGLYGYTF. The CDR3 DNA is TGTGCCAGCAGCACGGCGGCAGGCCTCTATGGCTACACCTTC. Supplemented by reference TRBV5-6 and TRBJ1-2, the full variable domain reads DAGVTQSPTHLIKTRGQQVTLRCSPKSGHDTVSWYQQALGQGPQFIFQYYEEEERQRGNFPDRFSGHQFPNYSSELNVNALLLGDSALYLCASSTAAGLYGYTFGSGTRLTVV.

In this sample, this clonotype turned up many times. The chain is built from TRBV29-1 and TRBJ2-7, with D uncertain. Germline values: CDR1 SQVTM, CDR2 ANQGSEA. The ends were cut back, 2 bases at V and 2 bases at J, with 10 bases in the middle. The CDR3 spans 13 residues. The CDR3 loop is CSVESQSAYEQYF. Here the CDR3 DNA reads TGCAGCGTTGAATCACAGTCCGCCTACGAGCAGTACTTC.

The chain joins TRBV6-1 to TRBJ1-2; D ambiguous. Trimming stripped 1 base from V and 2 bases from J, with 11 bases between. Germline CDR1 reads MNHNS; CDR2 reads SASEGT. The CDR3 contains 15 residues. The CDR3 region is CASSEGYGPNYGYTF. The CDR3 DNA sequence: TGTGCCAGCAGTGAAGGATATGGCCCCAACTATGGCTACACCTTC.

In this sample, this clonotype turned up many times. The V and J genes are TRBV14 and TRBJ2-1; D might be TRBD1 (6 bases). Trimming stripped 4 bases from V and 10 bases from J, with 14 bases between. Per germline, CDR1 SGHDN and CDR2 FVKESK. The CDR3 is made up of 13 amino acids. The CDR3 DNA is TGTGCCAGCAGCCCGCCGTCAGGGGCCGAGCAGTTCTTC. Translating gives CASSPPSGAEQFF.

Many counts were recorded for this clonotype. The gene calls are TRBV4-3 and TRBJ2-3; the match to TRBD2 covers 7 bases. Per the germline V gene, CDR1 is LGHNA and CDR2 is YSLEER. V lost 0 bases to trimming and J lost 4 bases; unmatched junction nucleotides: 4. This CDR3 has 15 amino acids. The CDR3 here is CASSQDSGGPDTQYF. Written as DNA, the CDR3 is TGCGCCAGCAGCCAAGATTCGGGGGGACCAGATACGCAGTATTTT.

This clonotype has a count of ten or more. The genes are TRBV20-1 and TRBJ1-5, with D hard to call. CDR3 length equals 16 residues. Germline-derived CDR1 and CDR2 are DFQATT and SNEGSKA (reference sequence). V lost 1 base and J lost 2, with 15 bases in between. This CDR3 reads CSARAEPATGNQPQHF. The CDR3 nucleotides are TGCAGTGCTAGAGCTGAACCGGCAACGGGCAATCAGCCCCAGCATTTT.

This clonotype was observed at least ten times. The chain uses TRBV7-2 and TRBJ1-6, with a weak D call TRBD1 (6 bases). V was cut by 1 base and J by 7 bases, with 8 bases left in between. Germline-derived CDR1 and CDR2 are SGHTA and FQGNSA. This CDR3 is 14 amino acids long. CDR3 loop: CASSLGRGNSPLHF. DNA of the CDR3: TGTGCCAGCAGCTTAGGCAGGGGCAATTCACCCCTCCACTTT.

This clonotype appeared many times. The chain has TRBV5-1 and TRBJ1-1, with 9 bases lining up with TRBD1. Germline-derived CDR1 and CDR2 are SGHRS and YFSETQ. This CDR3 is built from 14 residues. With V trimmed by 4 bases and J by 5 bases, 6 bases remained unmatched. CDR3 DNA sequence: TGCGCCAGCAGCCAACAGGGGGCAGGGACTGAAGCTTTCTTT. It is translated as CASSQQGAGTEAFF. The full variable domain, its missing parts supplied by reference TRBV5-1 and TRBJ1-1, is KAGVTQTPRYLIKTRGQQVTLSCSPISGHRSVSWYQQTPGQGLQFLFEYFSETQRNKGNFPGRFSGRQFSNSRSEMNVSTLELGDSALYLCASSQQGAGTEAFFGQGTRLTVV.

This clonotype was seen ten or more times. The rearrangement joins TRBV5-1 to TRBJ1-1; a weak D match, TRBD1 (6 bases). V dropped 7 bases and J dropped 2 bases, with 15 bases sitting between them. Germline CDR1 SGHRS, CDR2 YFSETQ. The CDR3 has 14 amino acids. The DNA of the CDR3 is TGCGCCAGCGGAAGTGGACAGAGTAACACTGAAGCTTTCTTT. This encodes CASGSGQSNTEAFF.

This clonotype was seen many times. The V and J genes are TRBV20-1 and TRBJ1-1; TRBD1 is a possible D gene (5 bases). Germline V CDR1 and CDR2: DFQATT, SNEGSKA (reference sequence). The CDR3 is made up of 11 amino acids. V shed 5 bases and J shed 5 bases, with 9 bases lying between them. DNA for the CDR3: TGCAGTGCTTCAGGGTATACTGAAGCTTTCTTT. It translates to CSASGYTEAFF.